This T cell receptor (beta chain) derives from a study of blood T cell repertoires in COVID-19. Sequencing used immunoSEQ multiplex PCR; TCRdb keeps in-frame clones, though not all of them. Here the sample spans under 200,000 clones, approximately 80% being singletons. The ends were cut back, 5 bases at V and 9 bases at J, with 20 bases in the middle. The germline V gene encodes CDR1 SGHTA and CDR2 FQGNSA. The CDR3 sequence is 14 residues long. The origin of this receptor is a man aged 50-59 years who had recovered from COVID-19. Sequencing was performed on PBMCs or T cells enriched from blood (not recorded which). The J gene is TRBJ2-7, the V gene TRBV7-2, with D possibly matching TRBD2 (6 bases). The CDR3 DNA sequence: TGTGCCAGCAGCGTGGCCGGGACTCCTTTTTGGCAGTACTTC. This gives the protein CASSVAGTPFWQYF.